A single sample is the source of the 26 T cell receptor beta chains below, sequenced in a study of CD8 T cells in Susac syndrome. The authors reverse transcribed roughly 0.45 to 1 ug RNA with random hexamers. A single record per CDR3 protein comes from TCRdb applying MiXCR to the immunoSEQ multiplex PCR reads. The sample has 100,000 to 150,000 distinct CDR3 sequences; roughly 96% are singletons. Sequenced material: CD4+ T cells from PBMCs. These receptors were obtained from a human donor in good health.

This chain connects TRBV28 to TRBJ1-2; 12 bases match TRBD1. V dropped 6 bases and J dropped 13; count of bases not matched to a gene: 15. CDR1 and CDR2 from the germline V gene are MDHEN and SYDVKM. The CDR3 loop spans 15 amino acids. CDR3 nucleotides: TGTGCCAGCAGAACCACCGGGACAGGGGGCCTTCGATCCACCTTC. As protein: CASRTTGTGGLRSTF.

The chain uses TRBV19 and TRBJ2-7, with D hard to call. CDR1 is LNHDA, CDR2 SQIVND, per germline (reference sequence). The V end lost 1 base, the J end lost 2 bases, and 6 bases lay between the germline ends. The CDR3 is made up of 13 amino acids. The CDR3: CASSIADTYEQYF. The CDR3 nucleotides read TGTGCCAGTAGTATAGCGGATACCTACGAGCAGTACTTC.

The chain uses TRBV20-1 and TRBJ2-7; no clear D gene. The germline CDR1 and CDR2 sequences are DFQATT and SNEGSKA (reference sequence). Trimming pared 0 bases from V and 0 bases from J, leaving 9 bases between. This CDR3 is built from 14 residues. This CDR3 is CSARDLERSYEQYF. Here the CDR3 DNA reads TGCAGTGCTAGAGATCTGGAGCGCTCCTACGAGCAGTACTTC.

This clonotype has only one observation. The chain is built from TRBV7-9 and TRBJ1-1; D is unclear. The CDR3 is 12 residues long. Germline V lookup: CDR1 SEHNR, CDR2 FQNEAQ (reference sequence). The V and J ends lost 2 bases and 10 bases respectively, with 11 bases between them. This chain's CDR3 is CASSLQVAGAFF. In nucleotides, the CDR3 is TGTGCCAGCAGCTTACAAGTTGCCGGAGCTTTCTTT.

V is TRBV18 and J is TRBJ1-2; perhaps TRBD1 as D (6 bases). CDR1 and CDR2 from the germline V gene are KGHSH and LQKENI. The V gene lost 4 bases and the J gene lost 4 bases, with 13 bases spanning the gap. The CDR3 sequence is 14 residues long. As DNA, the CDR3 is TGTGCCAGCTCACGAAAACAGGGTTCCTATGGCTACACCTTC. Translating it yields CASSRKQGSYGYTF.

The chain links TRBV10-3 to TRBJ2-1, with 7 bases fitting TRBD1. The germline CDR1 and CDR2 sequences are ENHRY and SYGVKD. V was clipped by 6 bases and J by 4 bases; unmatched bases: 3. This CDR3 contains 13 residues. The CDR3 protein is CAIRQGEYNEQFF. CDR3 sequence (DNA): TGTGCCATCAGGCAGGGGGAATACAATGAGCAGTTCTTC.

V gene TRBV5-6 combines with J gene TRBJ1-5; no firm D call. The V gene's germline CDR1 is SGHDT and CDR2 YYEEEE. Deletions cut 1 base from V and 3 bases from J, with 11 bases between. The CDR3 sequence is 15 residues long. The CDR3 DNA follows: TGTGCCAGCAGCTTGTTTCGGCAGATCAATCAGCCCCAGCATTTT. The encoded protein is CASSLFRQINQPQHF. Full variable domain (remainder filled in from reference TRBV5-6 and TRBJ1-5): DAGVTQSPTHLIKTRGQQVTLRCSPKSGHDTVSWYQQALGQGPQFIFQYYEEEERQRGNFPDRFSGHQFPNYSSELNVNALLLGDSALYLCASSLFRQINQPQHFGDGTRLSIL.

This clonotype was recorded a few times. V is TRBV4-2 and J is TRBJ2-7, with 7 bases that match TRBD2. The CDR3 consists of 15 residues. The germline V gene encodes CDR1 LGHNA and CDR2 YNFKEQ. The ends lost 4 bases at V and 2 bases at J; junction bases unmatched: 8. CDR3: CASSPAAGSAYEQYF. The CDR3 DNA is TGTGCCAGCAGCCCAGCAGCGGGGTCAGCCTACGAGCAGTACTTC.

The gene calls are TRBV7-9 and TRBJ1-2; no clear D. V lost 1 base, J lost 0 bases, and 9 bases lay in between. This CDR3 is built from 15 residues. Germline loops: CDR1 SEHNR, CDR2 FQNEAQ (reference sequence). CDR3 sequence reads: CASSLGSDSNYGYTF. CDR3 in DNA: TGTGCCAGCAGCTTAGGCAGTGACTCTAACTATGGCTACACCTTC. Full variable domain (outside the CDR3, taken from reference TRBV7-9 and TRBJ1-2): DTGVSQNPRHKITKRGQNVTFRCDPISEHNRLYWYRQTLGQGPEFLTYFQNEAQLEKSRLLSDRFSAERPKGSFSTLEIQRTEQGDSAMYLCASSLGSDSNYGYTFGSGTRLTVV.

The chain is built from TRBV12-3 or TRBV12-4 and TRBJ2-7, with 9 bases that match TRBD1. The CDR3 runs to 14 residues. Losses at the gene ends were 5 bases for V and 2 bases for J; bases not matched to a gene: 4. The CDR3 sequence: CASSPRQGAYEQYF. Here the CDR3 DNA reads TGTGCCAGCAGTCCCAGACAGGGGGCCTACGAGCAGTACTTC.

The V and J genes are TRBV7-9 and TRBJ2-5; D gene uncertain. Germline V gives CDR1 SEHNR, CDR2 FQNEAQ (reference sequence). The V gene lost 3 bases and the J gene lost 5 bases, with 10 bases spanning the gap. CDR3 length: 13 residues. CDR3 protein: CASSLASVETQYF. The CDR3 DNA reads as TGTGCCAGCAGCTTGGCGAGCGTGGAGACCCAGTACTTC.

This rearrangement joins TRBV18 to TRBJ2-7; D is ambiguous. Germline V gene data show CDR1 as KGHSH and CDR2 as LQKENI. The CDR3 extends over 13 amino acids. Trimming removed 6 bases from V and 7 bases from J, with 16 bases in between. This chain's CDR3 is CASSPNGLGEQYF. In DNA form, the CDR3 reads TGTGCCAGCTCCCCCAACGGCCTTGGGGAGCAGTACTTC.

This clonotype was observed once. The chain is built from TRBV7-9 and TRBJ1-2, with D hard to call. The CDR3 extends over 11 amino acids. CDR1 SEHNR and CDR2 FQNEAQ come from the germline V gene (reference sequence). V lost 8 bases and J 4 bases, leaving 8 bases between the germline ends. CDR3 loop: CASGRSYGYTF. The CDR3 DNA sequence: TGTGCCAGCGGGAGGAGCTATGGCTACACCTTC.

This clonotype has only one observation. This chain joins TRBV7-9 and TRBJ2-3; 7 bases map to TRBD2. The CDR3 is 16 residues long. Germline V CDR1 and CDR2: SEHNR, FQNEAQ (reference sequence). V was pared by 3 bases and J by 3 bases, with 9 bases of the junction left unmatched. The CDR3: CASSLNTGGPTDTQYF. In nucleotides, the CDR3 is TGTGCCAGCAGCTTGAACACGGGAGGCCCAACAGATACGCAGTATTTT.

The chain carries TRBV6-1 and TRBJ2-5; D is perhaps TRBD2 (6 bases). The V gene's germline CDR1 is MNHNS and CDR2 SASEGT. The germline V and J ends were trimmed by 5 bases and 6 bases, with 22 bases remaining between them. The CDR3 is made up of 16 amino acids. The CDR3 DNA follows: TGTGCCAGCAGTCCTCGGGGGACTTGGGCCGCAAAGACCCAGTACTTC. Its translation: CASSPRGTWAAKTQYF.

The chain combines TRBV19 with TRBJ2-7, with D perhaps matching TRBD1 (6 bases). CDR1 LNHDA and CDR2 SQIVND come from the germline V gene (reference sequence). The CDR3 contains 14 residues. Trimming left V 2 bases short and J 2 bases short, with 10 bases between. The CDR3 loop reads CASSIQGLTYEQYF. The CDR3 DNA reads TGTGCCAGTAGTATACAGGGGTTAACCTACGAGCAGTACTTC.

The chain carries TRBV7-9 and TRBJ2-1, with 10 positions matching TRBD2. In germline, CDR1 is SEHNR, CDR2 FQNEAQ (reference sequence). Unmatched junction bases numbered 4, after V lost 1 base and J lost 4 bases. The CDR3 has 16 residues. The CDR3 sequence is CASSLGTSGEYNEQFF. In DNA, the CDR3 is TGTGCCAGCAGCTTAGGGACTAGCGGAGAATACAATGAGCAGTTCTTC.

V and J are TRBV3-1 and TRBJ2-2; 12 bases agree with TRBD2. The V gene's germline CDR1 is LGHDT and CDR2 YNNKEL (reference sequence). V was clipped by 4 bases and J by 5 bases; unmatched bases: 8. The CDR3 has 17 amino acids. The CDR3 coding sequence is TGTGCCAGCAGCCCGCTCGGACTAGCGGGGAGGACCGGGGAGCTGTTTTTT. Translating gives CASSPLGLAGRTGELFF.

This chain connects TRBV5-1 to TRBJ1-1; D uncertain. This CDR3 has 14 amino acids. The germline V gene has CDR1 SGHRS and CDR2 YFSETQ. Trimming cost V 2 bases and J 0 bases, with 8 bases left between them. The CDR3 bases are TGCGCCAGCAGCTTACCCCTTATGAACACTGAAGCTTTCTTT. It encodes CASSLPLMNTEAFF.

This chain links TRBV10-3 with TRBJ2-6, with TRBD1 identical over 9 bases. The V segment lost 6 bases and the J segment 0 bases; nucleotides outside the gene matches: 6. The length of the CDR3 is 17 residues. Germline values: CDR1 ENHRY, CDR2 SYGVKD. CDR3 region: CAIRPGQGYSGANVLTF. The CDR3 DNA sequence: TGTGCCATCAGGCCGGGACAGGGTTACTCTGGGGCCAACGTCCTGACTTTC.

This clonotype was counted once. V usage is TRBV30 and J usage is TRBJ1-1; the D is unclear. Germline CDR1 is GTSNPN and CDR2 is SVGIG (reference sequence). CDR3 length equals 13 residues. Trimming took 4 bases from V and 1 from J, leaving 10 bases between them. CDR3: CAWKVQENTEAFF. The DNA of the CDR3 is TGTGCCTGGAAGGTCCAGGAGAACACTGAAGCTTTCTTT.

The V gene is TRBV30, the J gene TRBJ2-4; D perhaps matches TRBD2 (6 bases). The CDR3 covers 14 residues. From germline, CDR1 is GTSNPN and CDR2 SVGIG (reference sequence). V lost 4 bases and J 6 bases, leaving 16 bases between the germline ends. The DNA for the CDR3 is TGTGCCTGGAAAATCGGGGGATCTGGAAACATTCAGTACTTC. This codes for CAWKIGGSGNIQYF.

The V call is TRBV18, the J call TRBJ1-1; no definite D call. CDR3 length equals 13 residues. Trimming removed 2 bases from V and 6 bases from J, with 10 bases in between. Germline V gene sequence: CDR1 KGHSH, CDR2 LQKENI. This CDR3 is CASSPGGGAEAFF. The DNA of the CDR3 is TGTGCCAGCTCACCAGGTGGCGGGGCTGAAGCTTTCTTT.

This chain links TRBV29-1 with TRBJ2-7; no firm D call. Trimming took off 4 bases at V and 9 bases at J, with 16 bases between the two ends. The CDR3 covers 12 residues. Germline CDR1 SQVTM, CDR2 ANQGSEA. Written as DNA, the CDR3 is TGCAGCGTTGCGAAAACTAACTCGGGGCAGTACTTC. It specifies CSVAKTNSGQYF.

DNA of the CDR3: TGTGCCAGCAGCCCCGGACCATATGGCTACACCTTC. It specifies CASSPGPYGYTF. V is TRBV5-6 and J is TRBJ1-2; D not resolved. The germline V gene has CDR1 SGHDT and CDR2 YYEEEE. CDR3 size: 12 residues. Trimming took 4 bases from V and 5 from J, leaving 9 bases between them.

J is TRBJ2-1 and V is TRBV4-1; D not certain. This CDR3 has 13 residues. The germline V gene encodes CDR1 MGHRA and CDR2 YSYEKL. Trimming removed 4 bases from V and 12 bases from J, with 16 bases in between. The CDR3 here is CASSPEISVGQFF. The CDR3, as DNA: TGCGCCAGCAGCCCGGAAATAAGTGTGGGGCAGTTCTTC.